Reported below is one T cell receptor beta chain. TCRdb processed the RT-PCR reads anew with MiXCR; each CDR3 protein has one entry. The table has about 480,000 distinct CDR3 sequences, 10% to 15% seen once. Germline V gives CDR1 SGHRS, CDR2 YFSETQ. The length of the CDR3 is 17 residues. Trimming removed 0 bases from V and 1 base from J; junction bases left unmatched: 8. This entry belongs to a study of response to subunit inactivated influenza vaccine. The specimen comprised PBMCs from blood, sampled 35 to 45 days after vaccination. This receptor was obtained from a man in his fifties who received an inactivated influenza vaccine. This chain uses TRBV5-1 with TRBJ2-7; TRBD1 matches 9 bases. Here the CDR3 DNA reads TGCGCCAGCAGCTTGGCCGGCGGGACAGGGATTTCCTACGAGCAGTACTTC. Translating it yields CASSLAGGTGISYEQYF.